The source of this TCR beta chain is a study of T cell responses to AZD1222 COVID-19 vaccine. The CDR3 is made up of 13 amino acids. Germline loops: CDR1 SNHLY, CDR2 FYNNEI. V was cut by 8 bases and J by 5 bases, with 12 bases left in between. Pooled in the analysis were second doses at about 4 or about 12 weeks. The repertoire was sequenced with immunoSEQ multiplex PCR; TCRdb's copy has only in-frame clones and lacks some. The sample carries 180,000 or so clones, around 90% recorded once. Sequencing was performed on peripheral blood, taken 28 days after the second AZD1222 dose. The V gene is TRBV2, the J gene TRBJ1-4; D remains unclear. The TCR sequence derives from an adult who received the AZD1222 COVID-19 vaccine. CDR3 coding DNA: TGTGCCAGCCGGTGGCAGGCAAATGAAAAACTGTTTTTT. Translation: CASRWQANEKLFF.